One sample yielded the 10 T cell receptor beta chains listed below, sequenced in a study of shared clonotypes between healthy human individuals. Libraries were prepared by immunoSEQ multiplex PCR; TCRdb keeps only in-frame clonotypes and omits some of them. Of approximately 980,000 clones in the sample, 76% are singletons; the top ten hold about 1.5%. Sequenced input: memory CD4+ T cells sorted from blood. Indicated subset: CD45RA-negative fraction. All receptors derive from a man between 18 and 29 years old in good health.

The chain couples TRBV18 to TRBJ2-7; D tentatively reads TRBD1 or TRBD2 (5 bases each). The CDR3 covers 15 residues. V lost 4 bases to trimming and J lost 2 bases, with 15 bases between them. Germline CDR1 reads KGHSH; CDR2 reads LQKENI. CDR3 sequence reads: CASSRGGGSAYEQYF. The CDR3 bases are TGTGCCAGCTCACGGGGTGGGGGATCGGCCTACGAGCAGTACTTC.

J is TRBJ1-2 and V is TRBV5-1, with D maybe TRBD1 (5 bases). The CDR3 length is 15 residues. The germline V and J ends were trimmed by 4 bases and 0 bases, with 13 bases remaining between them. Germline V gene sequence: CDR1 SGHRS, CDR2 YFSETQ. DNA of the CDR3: TGCGCCAGCAGCCCCTCGGGGGGATCTAACTATGGCTACACCTTC. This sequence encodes CASSPSGGSNYGYTF.

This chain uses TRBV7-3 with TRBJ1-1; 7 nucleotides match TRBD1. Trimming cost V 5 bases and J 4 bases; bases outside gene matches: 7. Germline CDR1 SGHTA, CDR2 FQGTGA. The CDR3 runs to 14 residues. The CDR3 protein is CASSPQGPVTEAFF. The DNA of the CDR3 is TGTGCCAGCAGCCCACAGGGGCCCGTCACTGAAGCTTTCTTT.

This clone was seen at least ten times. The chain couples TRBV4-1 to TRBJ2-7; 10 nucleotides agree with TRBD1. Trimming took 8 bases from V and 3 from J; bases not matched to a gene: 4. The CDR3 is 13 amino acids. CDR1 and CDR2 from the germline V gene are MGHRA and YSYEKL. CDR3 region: CASYGTGDYEQYF. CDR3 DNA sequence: TGCGCCAGCTACGGGACAGGGGACTACGAGCAGTACTTC.

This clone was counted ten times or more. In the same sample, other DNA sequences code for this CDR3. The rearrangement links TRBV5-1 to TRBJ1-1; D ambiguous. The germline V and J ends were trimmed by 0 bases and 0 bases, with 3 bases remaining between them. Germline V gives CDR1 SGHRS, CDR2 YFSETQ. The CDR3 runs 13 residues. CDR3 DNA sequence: TGCGCCAGCAGCTTGGACGTGAACACTGAAGCTTTCTTT. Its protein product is CASSLDVNTEAFF. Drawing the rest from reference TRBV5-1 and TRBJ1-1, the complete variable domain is KAGVTQTPRYLIKTRGQQVTLSCSPISGHRSVSWYQQTPGQGLQFLFEYFSETQRNKGNFPGRFSGRQFSNSRSEMNVSTLELGDSALYLCASSLDVNTEAFFGQGTRLTVV.

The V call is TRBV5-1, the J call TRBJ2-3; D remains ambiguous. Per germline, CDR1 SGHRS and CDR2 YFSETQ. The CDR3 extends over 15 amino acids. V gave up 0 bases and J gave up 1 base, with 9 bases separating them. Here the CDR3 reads CASSLVFGGTDTQYF. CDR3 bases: TGCGCCAGCAGCTTGGTCTTCGGCGGCACAGATACGCAGTATTTT.

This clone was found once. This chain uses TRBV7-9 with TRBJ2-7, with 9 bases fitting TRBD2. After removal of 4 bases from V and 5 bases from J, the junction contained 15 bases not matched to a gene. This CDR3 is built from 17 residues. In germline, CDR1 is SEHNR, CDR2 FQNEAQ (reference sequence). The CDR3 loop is CASSSHLGTSMMDEQYF. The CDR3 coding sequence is TGTGCCAGCAGCTCCCACCTCGGGACTAGCATGATGGACGAGCAGTACTTC.

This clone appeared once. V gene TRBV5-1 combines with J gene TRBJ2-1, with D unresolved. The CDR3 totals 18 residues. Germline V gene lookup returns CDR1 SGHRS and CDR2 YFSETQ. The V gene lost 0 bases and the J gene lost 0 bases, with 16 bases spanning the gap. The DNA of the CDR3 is TGCGCCAGCAGCTTGGATACCCCGAACCCCCTCTCCTACAATGAGCAGTTCTTC. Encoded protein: CASSLDTPNPLSYNEQFF.

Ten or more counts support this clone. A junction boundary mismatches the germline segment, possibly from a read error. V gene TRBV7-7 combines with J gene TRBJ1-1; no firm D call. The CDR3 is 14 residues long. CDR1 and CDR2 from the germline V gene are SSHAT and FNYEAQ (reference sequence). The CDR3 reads CASSPSPGNTEAFF. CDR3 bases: TGTGCTAGCAGCCCATCCCCAGGGAACACTGAAGCTTTCTTT.

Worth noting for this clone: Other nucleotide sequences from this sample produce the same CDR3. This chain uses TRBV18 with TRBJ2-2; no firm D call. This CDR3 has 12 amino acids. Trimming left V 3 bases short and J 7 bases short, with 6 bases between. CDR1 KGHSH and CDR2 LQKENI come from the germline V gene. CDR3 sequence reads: CASSPLSGELFF. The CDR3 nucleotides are TGTGCCAGCTCACCCCTTAGCGGGGAGCTGTTTTTT.